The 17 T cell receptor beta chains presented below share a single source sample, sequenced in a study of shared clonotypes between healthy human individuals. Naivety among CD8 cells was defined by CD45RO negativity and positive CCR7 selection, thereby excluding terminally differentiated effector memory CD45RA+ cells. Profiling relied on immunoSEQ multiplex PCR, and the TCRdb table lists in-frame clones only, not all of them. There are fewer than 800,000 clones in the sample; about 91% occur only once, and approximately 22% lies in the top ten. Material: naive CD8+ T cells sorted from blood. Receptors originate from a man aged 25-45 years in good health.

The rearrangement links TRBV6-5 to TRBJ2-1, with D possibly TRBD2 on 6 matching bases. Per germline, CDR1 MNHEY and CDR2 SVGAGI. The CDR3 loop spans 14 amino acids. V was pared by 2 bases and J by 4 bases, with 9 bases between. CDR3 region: CASSYGGMYNEQFF. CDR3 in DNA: TGTGCCAGCAGTTACGGCGGGATGTACAATGAGCAGTTCTTC.

This CDR3 is CASSPRDTFQTAGNTEAFF. The CDR3 coding sequence is TGTGCCAGCTCACCCCGGGACACTTTTCAAACGGCGGGGAACACTGAAGCTTTCTTT. V and J are TRBV18 and TRBJ1-1; TRBD1 is a possible D gene (6 bases). Germline V gene data show CDR1 as KGHSH and CDR2 as LQKENI. The CDR3 runs to 19 residues. V was trimmed by 3 bases and J by 1 base, leaving 24 bases between them.

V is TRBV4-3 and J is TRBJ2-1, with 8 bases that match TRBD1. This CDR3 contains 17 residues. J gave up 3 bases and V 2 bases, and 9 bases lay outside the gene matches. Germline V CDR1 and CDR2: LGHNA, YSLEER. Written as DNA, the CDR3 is TGCGCCAGCAGCCAACAGGCAGGACAGGGAGACTACAATGAGCAGTTCTTC. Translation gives CASSQQAGQGDYNEQFF.

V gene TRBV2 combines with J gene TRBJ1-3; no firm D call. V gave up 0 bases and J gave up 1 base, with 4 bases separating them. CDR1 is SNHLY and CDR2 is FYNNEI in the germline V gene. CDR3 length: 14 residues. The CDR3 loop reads CASSEANSGNTIYF. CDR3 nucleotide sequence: TGTGCCAGCAGTGAAGCGAATTCTGGAAACACCATATATTTT. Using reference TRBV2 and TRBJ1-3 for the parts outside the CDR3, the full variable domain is EPEVTQTPSHQVTQMGQEVILRCVPISNHLYFYWYRQILGQKVEFLVSFYNNEISEKSEIFDDQFSVERPDGSNFTLKIRSTKLEDSAMYFCASSEANSGNTIYFGEGSWLTVV.

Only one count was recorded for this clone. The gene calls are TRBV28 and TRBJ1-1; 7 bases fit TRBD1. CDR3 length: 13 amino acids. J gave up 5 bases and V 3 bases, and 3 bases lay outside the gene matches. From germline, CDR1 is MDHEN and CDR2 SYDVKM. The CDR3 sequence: CASSLQGVTEAFF. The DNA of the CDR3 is TGTGCCAGCAGTTTGCAGGGGGTAACTGAAGCTTTCTTT.

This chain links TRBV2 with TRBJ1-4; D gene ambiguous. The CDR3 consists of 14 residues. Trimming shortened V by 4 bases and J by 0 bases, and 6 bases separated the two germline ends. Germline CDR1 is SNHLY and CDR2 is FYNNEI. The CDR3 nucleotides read TGTGCCAGCAGTGGAGGTGCAACTAATGAAAAACTGTTTTTT. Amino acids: CASSGGATNEKLFF.

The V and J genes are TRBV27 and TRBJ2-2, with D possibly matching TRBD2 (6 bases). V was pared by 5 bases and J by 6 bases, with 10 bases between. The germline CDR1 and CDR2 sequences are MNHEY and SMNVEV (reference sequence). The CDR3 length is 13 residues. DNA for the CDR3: TGTGCCAGCAGTCGCGGGGAGGCCGGGGAGCTGTTTTTT. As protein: CASSRGEAGELFF.

CDR3 residues: CASSVPQGTPLLWESGAGNTIYF. CDR3 bases: TGTGCCAGCAGCGTTCCTCAGGGGACCCCACTCTTATGGGAGTCTGGAGCTGGAAACACCATATATTTT. The chain is built from TRBV9 and TRBJ1-3, with D possibly TRBD1 on 6 matching bases. V was pared by 2 bases and J by 2 bases, with 35 bases between. CDR3 length equals 23 residues. Germline V gene lookup returns CDR1 SGDLS and CDR2 YYNGEE.

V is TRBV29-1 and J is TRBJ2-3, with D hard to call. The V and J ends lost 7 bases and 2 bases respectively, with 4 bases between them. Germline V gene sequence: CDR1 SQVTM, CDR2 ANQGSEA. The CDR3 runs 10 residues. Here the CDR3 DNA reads TGCAGCGCGAACACAGATACGCAGTATTTT. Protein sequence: CSANTDTQYF.

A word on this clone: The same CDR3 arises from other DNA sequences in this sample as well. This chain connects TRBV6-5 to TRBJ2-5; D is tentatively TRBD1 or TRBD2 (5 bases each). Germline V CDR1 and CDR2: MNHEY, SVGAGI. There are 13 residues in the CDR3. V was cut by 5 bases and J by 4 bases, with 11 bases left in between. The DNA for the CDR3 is TGTGCCAGCAGTCGAGGGGTAGGAGAGACCCAGTACTTC. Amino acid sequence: CASSRGVGETQYF.

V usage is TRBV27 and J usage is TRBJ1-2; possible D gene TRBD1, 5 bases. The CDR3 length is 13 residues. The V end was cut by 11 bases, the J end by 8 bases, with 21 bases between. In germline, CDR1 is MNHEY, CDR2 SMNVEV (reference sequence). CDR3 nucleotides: TGTGCCCGCTTCCTCGGGGGGAGGGAGGGCTACACCTTC. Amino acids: CARFLGGREGYTF.

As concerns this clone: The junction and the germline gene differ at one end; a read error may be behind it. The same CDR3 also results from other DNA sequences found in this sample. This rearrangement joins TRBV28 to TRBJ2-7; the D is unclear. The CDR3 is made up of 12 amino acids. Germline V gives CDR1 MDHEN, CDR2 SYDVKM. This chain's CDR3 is CASSLSNYEQYF. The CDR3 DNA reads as TGTGCCAGCAGCTTATCTAACTACGAGCAGTACTTC.

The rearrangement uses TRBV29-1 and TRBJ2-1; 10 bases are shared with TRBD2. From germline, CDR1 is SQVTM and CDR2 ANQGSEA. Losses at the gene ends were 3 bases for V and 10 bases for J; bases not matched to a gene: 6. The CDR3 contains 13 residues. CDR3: CSVDPSGRGEQFF. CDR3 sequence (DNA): TGCAGCGTTGATCCTAGCGGGAGAGGGGAGCAGTTCTTC.

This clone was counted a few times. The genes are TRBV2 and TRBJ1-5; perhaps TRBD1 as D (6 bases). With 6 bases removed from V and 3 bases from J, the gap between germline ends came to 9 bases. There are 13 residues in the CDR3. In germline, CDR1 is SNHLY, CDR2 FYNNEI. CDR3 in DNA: TGTGCCAGCAGCCGGGACAACAATCAGCCCCAGCATTTT. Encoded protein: CASSRDNNQPQHF. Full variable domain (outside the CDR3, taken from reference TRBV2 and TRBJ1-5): EPEVTQTPSHQVTQMGQEVILRCVPISNHLYFYWYRQILGQKVEFLVSFYNNEISEKSEIFDDQFSVERPDGSNFTLKIRSTKLEDSAMYFCASSRDNNQPQHFGDGTRLSIL.

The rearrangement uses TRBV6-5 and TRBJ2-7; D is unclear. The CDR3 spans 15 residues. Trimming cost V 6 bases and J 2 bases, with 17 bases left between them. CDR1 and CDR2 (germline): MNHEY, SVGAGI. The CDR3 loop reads CASSQTANFPYEQYF. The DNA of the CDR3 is TGTGCCAGCAGCCAGACGGCCAACTTCCCCTACGAGCAGTACTTC.

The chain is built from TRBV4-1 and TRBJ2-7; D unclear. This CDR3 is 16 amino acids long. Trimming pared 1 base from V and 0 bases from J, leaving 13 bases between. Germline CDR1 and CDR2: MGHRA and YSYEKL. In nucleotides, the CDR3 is TGCGCCAGCAGCCAAGGCCTCGGCAGGACCTCCTACGAGCAGTACTTC. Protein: CASSQGLGRTSYEQYF.

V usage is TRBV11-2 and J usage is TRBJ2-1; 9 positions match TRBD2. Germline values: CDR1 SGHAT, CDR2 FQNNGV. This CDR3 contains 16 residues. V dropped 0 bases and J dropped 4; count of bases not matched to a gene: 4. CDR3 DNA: TGTGCCAGCAGCTTAGAGGGCGGGAGGGGATACAATGAGCAGTTCTTC. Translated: CASSLEGGRGYNEQFF.